This TCR beta chain was obtained from a study of PD-1 blockade in classical Hodgkin lymphoma. Germline values: CDR1 SGHNT, CDR2 YYREEE (reference sequence). The ends were cut back, 5 bases at V and 0 bases at J, with 14 bases in the middle. The CDR3 covers 15 residues. Sample time point: newly diagnosed, previously untreated cHL patient sample. Magnetic negative selection served to purify CD4+ T cells out of PBMCs that had been thawed. Points from the study as a whole: Relative to healthy donors, newly diagnosed patients reportedly had lower baseline TCR diversity, which was reported as lower still in relapsed/refractory patients.

Using immunoSEQ multiplex PCR, the repertoire was profiled, and TCRdb retains in-frame clones only, with some absent. The data contain fewer than 40,000 clones, 75% to 90% of them singletons. Comments on this clone: Its specificity is not known.

Sequencing input: CD4+ T cells from blood. The sequence was collected from a human donor with classical Hodgkin lymphoma. The chain recombines TRBV5-4 with TRBJ1-2; TRBD1 is a possible D gene (5 bases). The CDR3 sequence: CASRVRQGANYGYTF. The CDR3, as DNA: TGTGCCAGCAGAGTTCGGCAGGGCGCTAACTATGGCTACACCTTC.